Shown below are 21 T cell receptor beta chains from a single sample sequenced in a study of shared clonotypes between healthy human individuals. This table comes from immunoSEQ multiplex PCR, and its TCRdb copy is limited to in-frame clones, with some not included. The sample records more than 1,200,000 clones, 97% to 99% being singletons. The sequenced sample consisted of naive CD4+ T cells sorted from blood. Subset specified: CD45RA+ positively selected. Receptors originate from a young man in good health.

The chain is built from TRBV29-1 and TRBJ2-3, with D perhaps TRBD1 (5 bases). The length of the CDR3 is 12 residues. Between the trimmed V and J ends, which lost 7 bases and 3 bases, there was a span of 11 bases. From germline, CDR1 is SQVTM and CDR2 ANQGSEA. The CDR3 spells CSALPGTDTQYF. CDR3 nucleotides: TGCAGCGCACTCCCAGGGACAGATACGCAGTATTTT.

The rearrangement links TRBV28 to TRBJ2-5; a possible D gene is TRBD2 (5 bases). The CDR3 runs 13 residues. Germline assignment: CDR1 MDHEN and CDR2 SYDVKM. Trimming left V 6 bases short and J 5 bases short, with 13 bases between. The CDR3 loop reads CASRPHGEETQYF. The CDR3 nucleotides are TGTGCCAGCAGACCACACGGGGAGGAGACCCAGTACTTC.

The chain is built from TRBV4-1 and TRBJ2-1, with TRBD2 matching over 12 bases. In germline, CDR1 is MGHRA, CDR2 YSYEKL. V lost 2 bases to trimming and J lost 15 bases; unmatched junction nucleotides: 14. This CDR3 comprises 16 residues. The CDR3 nucleotides are TGCGCCAGCAGCCAAATTTGGCGGACTAGCGGGGCCCGAGGGTTCTTC. It specifies CASSQIWRTSGARGFF.

This chain joins TRBV4-1 and TRBJ2-1; D is unclear. This CDR3 is 16 amino acids long. CDR1 is MGHRA, CDR2 YSYEKL, per germline. Trimming took off 5 bases at V and 0 bases at J, with 14 bases between the two ends. The CDR3, as DNA: TGCGCCAGCAGCGAGCTCCAACTGGTCTCCTACAATGAGCAGTTCTTC. Translation gives CASSELQLVSYNEQFF.

The rearrangement joins TRBV4-1 to TRBJ2-3; D is perhaps TRBD2 (5 bases). V gave up 0 bases and J gave up 4 bases, with 14 bases separating them. Germline CDR1 MGHRA, CDR2 YSYEKL. The CDR3 runs to 16 residues. The CDR3 here is CASSQDPVGGADTQYF. The CDR3 bases are TGCGCCAGCAGCCAAGATCCGGTTGGAGGAGCAGATACGCAGTATTTT.

V gene TRBV4-1 combines with J gene TRBJ2-1; TRBD2 aligns across 7 bases. J lost 7 bases, V lost 2 bases, and 11 bases had no gene match. CDR1 is MGHRA, CDR2 YSYEKL, per germline. This CDR3 is built from 16 residues. Here the CDR3 reads CASSQMSGIISNEQFF. The CDR3 DNA sequence: TGCGCCAGCAGCCAAATGAGCGGGATTATTTCGAATGAGCAGTTCTTC.

This chain connects TRBV28 to TRBJ2-3, with D perhaps TRBD1 or TRBD2 (5 bases each). The CDR3 is made up of 12 amino acids. Between the trimmed V and J ends, which lost 2 bases and 8 bases, there was a span of 8 bases. CDR1 is MDHEN and CDR2 is SYDVKM in the germline V gene. The CDR3, as DNA: TGTGCCAGCAGTTTAGGGACGGGTACGCAGTATTTT. It encodes CASSLGTGTQYF.

This rearrangement joins TRBV25-1 to TRBJ2-7; D gene unclear. Trimming pared 3 bases from V and 5 bases from J, leaving 11 bases between. Germline CDR1 is MGHDK and CDR2 is SYGVNS. This CDR3 comprises 13 residues. Written as DNA, the CDR3 is TGTGCCAGCAGTGAGTCAGGTCGGAACGAGCAGTACTTC. Its protein product is CASSESGRNEQYF.

V is TRBV28 and J is TRBJ1-1; maybe TRBD1 (5 bases). Germline-derived CDR1 and CDR2 are MDHEN and SYDVKM. This CDR3 is built from 15 residues. V was cut by 5 bases and J by 0 bases, with 13 bases left in between. DNA for the CDR3: TGTGCCAGCAGTCCCCCCGGGGGAGTGAACACTGAAGCTTTCTTT. It translates to CASSPPGGVNTEAFF.

This sequence joins TRBV28 and TRBJ2-3; TRBD2 agrees at 7 bases. The CDR3 has 15 residues. The V gene's germline CDR1 is MDHEN and CDR2 SYDVKM. Trimming took 10 bases from V and 1 from J; bases not matched to a gene: 11. This chain's CDR3 is CAIEKIREGTDTQYF. DNA of the CDR3: TGTGCCATCGAGAAAATCCGGGAGGGCACAGATACGCAGTATTTT.

This chain connects TRBV7-2 to TRBJ1-1; D gene ambiguous. The germline V and J ends were trimmed by 2 bases and 5 bases, with 9 bases remaining between them. This CDR3 spans 13 amino acids. From germline, CDR1 is SGHTA and CDR2 FQGNSA. CDR3 protein: CASSLSRRTEAFF. CDR3 nucleotide sequence: TGTGCCAGCAGCTTATCAAGGAGGACTGAAGCTTTCTTT.

This chain joins TRBV2 and TRBJ1-1, with D unclear. CDR1 SNHLY and CDR2 FYNNEI come from the germline V gene. Trimming cost V 8 bases and J 1 base, with 14 bases left between them. The CDR3 runs 14 residues. CDR3 DNA: TGTGCCAGCTTAAGGGCCTTTACGAACACTGAAGCTTTCTTT. This gives the protein CASLRAFTNTEAFF.

Note on this clone: One end of the junction fails to match germline, which may point to a read error. V gene TRBV7-7 combines with J gene TRBJ2-2; D not resolved. This CDR3 is 14 amino acids long. The V gene's germline CDR1 is SSHAT and CDR2 FNYEAQ (reference sequence). The CDR3 region has the DNA TGTGCTAGCAGCTTAGGGCTACGGACCGGGGAGCTGTTTTTT. It is translated as CASSLGLRTGELFF.

This chain connects TRBV25-1 to TRBJ1-1; maybe TRBD1 (5 bases). The V end lost 4 bases, the J end lost 8 bases, and 8 bases lay between the germline ends. From germline, CDR1 is MGHDK and CDR2 SYGVNS. The CDR3 consists of 11 residues. This CDR3 is CASSGGREAFF. The CDR3 DNA reads as TGTGCCAGCAGTGGGGGGAGAGAAGCTTTCTTT.

This chain connects TRBV7-9 to TRBJ2-1; 9 bases align to TRBD2. V lost 5 bases to trimming and J lost 6 bases; unmatched junction nucleotides: 11. Germline V gene data show CDR1 as SEHNR and CDR2 as FQNEAQ (reference sequence). The length of the CDR3 is 16 residues. CDR3 coding DNA: TGTGCCAGCAGCCATGGGGGGCTAGCGGGACCCAATGAGCAGTTCTTC. Protein: CASSHGGLAGPNEQFF. The variable domain in full, completed from reference TRBV7-9 and TRBJ2-1, reads DTGVSQNPRHKITKRGQNVTFRCDPISEHNRLYWYRQTLGQGPEFLTYFQNEAQLEKSRLLSDRFSAERPKGSFSTLEIQRTEQGDSAMYLCASSHGGLAGPNEQFFGPGTRLTVL.

The chain links TRBV5-1 to TRBJ2-3; 9 bases align to TRBD2. The CDR3 contains 16 residues. The junction had 7 bases not matched to a gene; V was cut back by 0 bases and J by 5 bases. Germline loops: CDR1 SGHRS, CDR2 YFSETQ. The CDR3 region is CASSLASSGRGDTQYF. CDR3 coding DNA: TGCGCCAGCAGCTTGGCCAGTAGCGGGAGAGGAGATACGCAGTATTTT.

The chain combines TRBV28 with TRBJ1-5, with D tentatively TRBD1 (6 bases). The CDR3 is 14 residues long. The V end was cut by 2 bases, the J end by 7 bases, with 12 bases between. Germline CDR1 is MDHEN and CDR2 is SYDVKM. The CDR3 sequence is CASSLGGHQQPQHF. CDR3 in DNA: TGTGCCAGCAGTTTAGGGGGGCATCAACAGCCCCAGCATTTT.

The rearrangement joins TRBV7-2 to TRBJ2-1; 7 bases are a match to TRBD2. V shed 2 bases and J 9 bases; nucleotides not matched to a gene: 7. Germline CDR1 is SGHTA and CDR2 is FQGNSA. The length of the CDR3 is 14 residues. CDR3 loop: CASSLLGLVSEQFF. The CDR3 nucleotides read TGTGCCAGCAGCTTACTTGGACTAGTCAGTGAGCAGTTCTTC.

This sequence joins TRBV5-1 and TRBJ1-1; D is uncertain. CDR1 SGHRS and CDR2 YFSETQ come from the germline V gene. V lost 0 bases and J 0 bases, leaving 6 bases between the germline ends. This CDR3 comprises 14 residues. As DNA, the CDR3 is TGCGCCAGCAGCTTGGACAGTGTGAACACTGAAGCTTTCTTT. It codes for CASSLDSVNTEAFF.

The chain carries TRBV19 and TRBJ1-5; no reliable D call. V was shortened by 5 bases and J by 8 bases, with 25 bases between the two germline ends. This CDR3 is built from 17 residues. CDR1 and CDR2 (germline): LNHDA, SQIVND (reference sequence). CDR3 loop: CASSLWGGPRLREPQHF. The CDR3 DNA sequence: TGTGCCAGTAGTCTCTGGGGAGGGCCCCGCCTAAGGGAGCCCCAGCATTTT.

The V and J genes are TRBV27 and TRBJ2-1; the D gene is possibly TRBD1 (6 bases). Germline CDR1 reads MNHEY; CDR2 reads SMNVEV (reference sequence). The CDR3 totals 16 residues. V was clipped by 2 bases and J by 6 bases, with 17 bases between them. CDR3 residues: CASSLALVAGANEQFF. DNA for the CDR3: TGTGCCAGCAGTTTAGCGTTGGTGGCAGGGGCCAATGAGCAGTTCTTC.